These 15 T cell receptor beta chains share one sample of origin, sequenced in a study of shared clonotypes between healthy human individuals. The repertoire was sequenced with immunoSEQ multiplex PCR; TCRdb's copy has only in-frame clones and lacks some. The table shows some 690,000 clones, with 90% occurring only once. The sequencing input was memory CD8+ T cells from PBMCs. Subset reported: CD45RO+ cells pooled with CCR7-negative TemRA cells. These receptors were collected from a man aged 18 to 30 in good health. Some clones in this sample may be carry-over from other donors' samples.

In the case of this clone: This CDR3 is also generated by other DNA sequences in the sample. The CDR3 here is CASSDGYEQYF. The CDR3 region has the DNA TGTGCCAGCAGTGACGGCTACGAGCAGTACTTC. V is TRBV6-4 and J is TRBJ2-7; D is uncertain. Germline CDR1 MRHNA, CDR2 SNTAGT. Deletions cut 2 bases from V and 3 bases from J, with 2 bases between. This CDR3 is 11 amino acids long.

A remark on this clone: The sample contains more than one DNA sequence encoding this CDR3. The gene calls are TRBV4-1 and TRBJ1-3, with D unresolved. Germline values: CDR1 MGHRA, CDR2 YSYEKL. Trimming shortened V by 1 base and J by 4 bases, and 11 bases separated the two germline ends. The CDR3 is 15 residues long. CDR3 amino acids: CASSQVGVSGNTIYF. CDR3 DNA: TGCGCCAGCAGCCAAGTTGGGGTTTCGGGAAACACCATATATTTT.

This clone came up a few times. The sample carries other DNA sequences with the same CDR3. The chain carries TRBV4-3 and TRBJ1-2, with 7 bases fitting TRBD1. The CDR3 runs 15 residues. The germline V gene encodes CDR1 LGHNA and CDR2 YSLEER. J gave up 4 bases and V 0 bases, and 5 bases lay outside the gene matches. This chain's CDR3 is CASSQELQGPYGYTF. CDR3 DNA sequence: TGCGCCAGCAGCCAAGAATTACAGGGGCCCTATGGCTACACCTTC.

This chain uses TRBV5-4 with TRBJ2-1; no reliable D call. This CDR3 spans 13 amino acids. Germline-derived CDR1 and CDR2 are SGHNT and YYREEE (reference sequence). V lost 4 bases, J lost 9 bases, and 14 bases lay in between. CDR3 protein: CASSPPLTSEQFF. The CDR3 DNA reads as TGTGCCAGCAGCCCGCCCCTAACGTCTGAGCAGTTCTTC.

The V gene is TRBV2, the J gene TRBJ2-7; 9 bases are a match to TRBD1. Losses at the gene ends were 0 bases for V and 3 bases for J; bases not matched to a gene: 3. The germline V gene encodes CDR1 SNHLY and CDR2 FYNNEI. The CDR3 has 15 residues. For the CDR3, the DNA is TGTGCCAGCAGTGAAGCAGGACAGGGGATCTACGAGCAGTACTTC. It encodes CASSEAGQGIYEQYF.

This rearrangement joins TRBV6-6 to TRBJ2-1, with no clear D. Germline assignment: CDR1 MNHNY and CDR2 SVGAGI (reference sequence). The V end lost 10 bases, the J end lost 3 bases, and 10 bases lay between the germline ends. The CDR3 runs 12 residues. This CDR3 is CAIRRVYNEQFF. CDR3 nucleotide sequence: TGTGCCATCCGTAGGGTCTACAATGAGCAGTTCTTC.

In this sample, this clone turned up once. The genes are TRBV30 and TRBJ2-7; 10 bases agree with TRBD2. Germline CDR1 reads GTSNPN; CDR2 reads SVGIG (reference sequence). V lost 4 bases, J lost 5 bases, and 5 bases stayed unmatched. The CDR3 runs 13 residues. CDR3 DNA sequence: TGTGCCTGGACCGGGACTAGCGTGAACGAGCAGTACTTC. This sequence encodes CAWTGTSVNEQYF.

The chain combines TRBV15 with TRBJ1-2; TRBD1 is a possible D gene (5 bases). V lost 5 bases and J 1 base, leaving 17 bases between the germline ends. This CDR3 spans 16 amino acids. CDR1 is LNHNV, CDR2 YYDKDF, per germline (reference sequence). In DNA, the CDR3 is TGTGCCACCAGCCCACGGTCCGGGACGCTTAACTATGGCTACACCTTC. It translates to CATSPRSGTLNYGYTF. Variable domain in full (rest from reference TRBV15 and TRBJ1-2): DAMVIQNPRYQVTQFGKPVTLSCSQTLNHNVMYWYQQKSSQAPKLLFHYYDKDFNNEADTPDNFQSRRPNTSFCFLDIRSPGLGDTAMYLCATSPRSGTLNYGYTFGSGTRLTVV.

This chain connects TRBV27 to TRBJ2-2; 8 nucleotides agree with TRBD2. V lost 9 bases to trimming and J lost 4 bases; unmatched junction nucleotides: 10. Per germline, CDR1 MNHEY and CDR2 SMNVEV (reference sequence). The CDR3 sequence is 15 residues long. The CDR3 nucleotides are TGTGCCAGTAGAATCCTGGCGGGAGGCACCGGGGAGCTGTTTTTT. Translation gives CASRILAGGTGELFF.

The J gene is TRBJ2-1, the V gene TRBV5-6, with 9 bases matching TRBD2. J was trimmed by 1 base and V by 4 bases; bases with no gene match: 6. The CDR3 is 16 residues long. Germline CDR1 SGHDT, CDR2 YYEEEE. DNA for the CDR3: TGTGCCAGCAGCCTGGGGGCGGGAGGGTCCTACAATGAGCAGTTCTTC. Translation gives CASSLGAGGSYNEQFF.

The J gene is TRBJ2-7, the V gene TRBV7-6, with D possibly TRBD2 on 5 matching bases. The ends were cut back, 1 base at V and 3 bases at J, with 13 bases in the middle. Germline V CDR1 and CDR2: SGHVS, FNYEAQ. This CDR3 spans 15 amino acids. CDR3 coding DNA: TGTGCCAGCAGCTTAGTCGTGGGAGAGGGCTACGAGCAGTACTTC. Translating it yields CASSLVVGEGYEQYF.

The chain uses TRBV11-2 and TRBJ2-7; the D gene is possibly TRBD1 (5 bases). The CDR3 consists of 15 residues. Between the trimmed V and J ends, which lost 0 bases and 0 bases, there was a span of 9 bases. Germline lookup yields CDR1 SGHAT and CDR2 FQNNGV. The CDR3 DNA sequence: TGTGCCAGCAGCTTAGAAGTCAGGGCCTCCTACGAGCAGTACTTC. Translating it yields CASSLEVRASYEQYF.

Only one count was recorded for this clone. One end of the junction fails to match germline, which may point to a read error. The CDR3 nucleotides are TGCGCCAGCAGCCAAGGGACTAGCGTAATCCACAATGAGCAGTTCTTC. Translating it yields CASSQGTSVIHNEQFF. The chain is built from TRBV5-8 and TRBJ2-1, with TRBD2 matching 10 bases. CDR1 is SGHTS, CDR2 YDEGEE, per germline. This CDR3 contains 16 residues.

The gene calls are TRBV6-1 and TRBJ2-1; 8 bases are a match to TRBD1. This CDR3 comprises 16 residues. With V trimmed by 4 bases and J by 5 bases, 10 bases remained unmatched. Germline CDR1 reads MNHNS; CDR2 reads SASEGT. CDR3 nucleotide sequence: TGTGCCAGCAGTGGAGAGGGACAGGACCTAAACAATGAGCAGTTCTTC. It specifies CASSGEGQDLNNEQFF.

This clone appeared a single time. The rearrangement links TRBV15 to TRBJ2-5, with TRBD1 identical over 7 bases. Trimming at V came to 2 bases and at J to 5 bases, leaving 5 bases not matched to a gene. The CDR3 runs to 14 residues. Germline V CDR1 and CDR2: LNHNV, YYDKDF (reference sequence). The CDR3 DNA sequence: TGTGCCACCAGCAGAACGACAGGGTGGGAGACCCAGTACTTC. Its translation: CATSRTTGWETQYF.